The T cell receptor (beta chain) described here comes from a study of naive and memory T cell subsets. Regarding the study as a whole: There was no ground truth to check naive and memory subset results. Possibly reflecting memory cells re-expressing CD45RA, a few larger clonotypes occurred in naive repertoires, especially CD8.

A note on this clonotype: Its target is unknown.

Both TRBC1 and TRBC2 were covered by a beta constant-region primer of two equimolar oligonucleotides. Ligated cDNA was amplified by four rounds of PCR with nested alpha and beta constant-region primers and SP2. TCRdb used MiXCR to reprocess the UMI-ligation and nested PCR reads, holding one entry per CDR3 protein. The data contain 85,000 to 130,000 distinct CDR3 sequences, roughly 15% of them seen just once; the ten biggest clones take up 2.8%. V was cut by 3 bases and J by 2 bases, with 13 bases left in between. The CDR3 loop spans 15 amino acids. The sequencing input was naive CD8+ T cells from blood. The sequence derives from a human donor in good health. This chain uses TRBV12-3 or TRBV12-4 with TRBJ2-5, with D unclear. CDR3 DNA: TGTGCCAGCAGTTTGCCGACGGGCGAACAAGAGACCCAGTACTTC. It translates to CASSLPTGEQETQYF.